This entry lists 32 T cell receptor beta chains sequenced from one sample in a study of blood T cell repertoires in COVID-19. Libraries were prepared by immunoSEQ multiplex PCR; TCRdb keeps only in-frame clonotypes and omits some of them. The data contain 250,000 to 350,000 clones, around 90% of them seen just once; the ten biggest clones take up about 9.8%. Sequenced material: PBMCs or T cells enriched from blood (not recorded which). These receptors all stem from a woman aged 18-29 years who had recovered from COVID-19.

The chain links TRBV28 to TRBJ2-3, with D maybe TRBD2 (6 bases). The CDR3 consists of 14 residues. CDR1 is MDHEN, CDR2 SYDVKM, per germline. Trimming pared 3 bases from V and 2 bases from J, leaving 9 bases between. DNA for the CDR3: TGTGCCAGCAGTTTTGCGGGGTCCACAGATACGCAGTATTTT. As protein: CASSFAGSTDTQYF.

V is TRBV28 and J is TRBJ1-1, with TRBD1 matching 7 bases. Germline V CDR1 and CDR2: MDHEN, SYDVKM. The CDR3 spans 14 residues. The V segment lost 5 bases and the J segment 1 base; nucleotides outside the gene matches: 4. The CDR3 spells CASSVPGGNTEAFF. CDR3 in DNA: TGTGCCAGCAGTGTCCCAGGGGGGAACACTGAAGCTTTCTTT.

V is TRBV11-3 and J is TRBJ2-1; TRBD1 matches at 9 bases. The V gene's germline CDR1 is SGHNT and CDR2 YENEEA. The CDR3 is 16 amino acids. Unmatched junction bases numbered 8, after V lost 5 bases and J lost 3 bases. The CDR3 sequence: CASSTRTGGIYNEQFF. The DNA of the CDR3 is TGTGCCAGCAGCACGCGAACAGGGGGCATCTACAATGAGCAGTTCTTC.

The rearrangement uses TRBV2 and TRBJ2-7; 9 bases line up with TRBD1. CDR1 SNHLY and CDR2 FYNNEI come from the germline V gene. Losses at the gene ends were 8 bases for V and 2 bases for J; bases not matched to a gene: 7. There are 14 residues in the CDR3. CDR3 in amino acids: CASPRTGATYEQYF. DNA for the CDR3: TGTGCCAGCCCCCGGACAGGGGCGACCTACGAGCAGTACTTC.

The chain combines TRBV4-3 with TRBJ1-3; D unclear. The CDR3 loop spans 18 amino acids. Deletions cut 1 base from V and 5 bases from J, with 21 bases between. Germline V gives CDR1 LGHNA, CDR2 YSLEER. CDR3 protein: CASSQVGHPKTGRNTIYF. The CDR3 DNA reads TGCGCCAGCAGCCAAGTAGGCCATCCGAAAACGGGTAGAAACACCATATATTTT.

The chain links TRBV7-2 to TRBJ1-2; 7 bases are a match to TRBD1. V dropped 3 bases and J dropped 7; count of bases not matched to a gene: 8. CDR1 and CDR2 from the germline V gene are SGHTA and FQGNSA. This CDR3 has 14 amino acids. The DNA of the CDR3 is TGTGCCAGCAGCTTCGGACAGGCCGGGCGTGGCTACACCTTC. It yields the protein CASSFGQAGRGYTF.

The chain uses TRBV19 and TRBJ1-1, with 7 nucleotides matching TRBD1. The CDR3 runs to 18 residues. CDR1 and CDR2 from the germline V gene are LNHDA and SQIVND (reference sequence). V dropped 4 bases and J dropped 4; count of bases not matched to a gene: 18. The CDR3 DNA sequence: TGTGCCAGTAGTACCAGTCATATCTCGGGACAGTTTGGCACTGAAGCTTTCTTT. Translated: CASSTSHISGQFGTEAFF.

The chain has TRBV5-1 and TRBJ1-3, with a possible D match to TRBD1 (6 bases). Per germline, CDR1 SGHRS and CDR2 YFSETQ. CDR3 size: 15 residues. V lost 0 bases and J 1 base, leaving 8 bases between the germline ends. The CDR3, as DNA: TGCGCCAGCAGCTTGGACAGGGAGTCTGGAAACACCATATATTTT. This sequence encodes CASSLDRESGNTIYF.

This chain joins TRBV2 and TRBJ1-6; no clear D gene. The length of the CDR3 is 15 residues. Germline loops: CDR1 SNHLY, CDR2 FYNNEI. The V and J ends lost 8 bases and 5 bases respectively, with 16 bases between them. The CDR3 DNA reads as TGTGCCAGCTCCTCCCGAGGAACCGATAATTCACCCCTCCACTTT. It encodes CASSSRGTDNSPLHF.

The chain uses TRBV18 and TRBJ2-3; TRBD1 might be the D (6 bases). The germline V gene has CDR1 KGHSH and CDR2 LQKENI. CDR3 length: 14 amino acids. Trimming took 0 bases from V and 5 from J, leaving 9 bases between them. CDR3 DNA sequence: TGTGCCAGCTCACCACCGACAGGACGAGATACGCAGTATTTT. It is translated as CASSPPTGRDTQYF.

The chain carries TRBV11-3 and TRBJ2-1; D is undetermined. V dropped 0 bases and J dropped 0 bases, with 15 bases sitting between them. The V gene's germline CDR1 is SGHNT and CDR2 YENEEA. The CDR3 has 18 amino acids. The CDR3 DNA reads as TGTGCCAGCAGCTTAGATTCGGTAGGCAGGTTCTCCTACAATGAGCAGTTCTTC. As protein: CASSLDSVGRFSYNEQFF.

J is TRBJ2-7 and V is TRBV9, with 9 bases fitting TRBD1. Germline loops: CDR1 SGDLS, CDR2 YYNGEE. The junction had 8 bases not matched to a gene; V was cut back by 4 bases and J by 0 bases. The CDR3 loop spans 16 amino acids. CDR3 in amino acids: CASSQAAGQGSYEQYF. The CDR3 coding sequence is TGTGCCAGCAGCCAGGCCGCGGGACAGGGCTCCTACGAGCAGTACTTC.

V gene TRBV4-1 combines with J gene TRBJ1-4, with 7 nucleotides matching TRBD1. The CDR3 spans 14 residues. Germline V gives CDR1 MGHRA, CDR2 YSYEKL. V dropped 4 bases and J dropped 7; count of bases not matched to a gene: 6. The CDR3 DNA sequence: TGCGCCAGCAGCCTCCCACAGGGGCGTGAAAAACTGTTTTTT. This sequence encodes CASSLPQGREKLFF.

CDR3 DNA: TGTGCCAGCAGCTTAGTCTACAGGGTTAATCAGCCCCAGCATTTT. Its translation: CASSLVYRVNQPQHF. The chain joins TRBV7-8 to TRBJ1-5; perhaps TRBD1 as D (6 bases). This CDR3 comprises 15 residues. Germline-derived CDR1 and CDR2 are SGHVS and FQNEAQ. V dropped 1 base and J dropped 4 bases, with 11 bases sitting between them.

The gene calls are TRBV7-2 and TRBJ1-6; 7 bases agree with TRBD1. The V gene end was trimmed by 4 bases and the J gene end by 7 bases; junction bases not matched to a gene: 7. The CDR3 is 15 residues long. From germline, CDR1 is SGHTA and CDR2 FQGNSA. As DNA, the CDR3 is TGTGCCAGCAGCTCGCAGGGGGGTTTGAATTCACCCCTCCACTTT. Its translation is CASSSQGGLNSPLHF.

This chain joins TRBV5-6 and TRBJ1-6, with D uncertain. The CDR3 is made up of 16 amino acids. Germline CDR1 and CDR2: SGHDT and YYEEEE. V lost 0 bases to trimming and J lost 8 bases, with 15 bases between them. The CDR3 loop reads CASSLGVRRPYSPLHF. The CDR3 nucleotides are TGTGCCAGCAGCTTGGGCGTACGGCGGCCTTATTCACCCCTCCACTTT.

The gene calls are TRBV19 and TRBJ1-2; D is unresolved. The germline V gene encodes CDR1 LNHDA and CDR2 SQIVND (reference sequence). Between the trimmed V and J ends, which lost 2 bases and 3 bases, there was a span of 7 bases. The CDR3 runs to 13 residues. The DNA of the CDR3 is TGTGCCAGTAGTATAAACCCGGACTATGGCTACACCTTC. Its translation: CASSINPDYGYTF. The full variable domain, with the rest looked up from reference TRBV19 and TRBJ1-2, is DGGITQSPKYLFRKEGQNVTLSCEQNLNHDAMYWYRQDPGQGLRLIYYSQIVNDFQKGDIAEGYSVSREKKESFPLTVTSAQKNPTAFYLCASSINPDYGYTFGSGTRLTVV.

The chain is built from TRBV7-3 and TRBJ2-3; possibly TRBD2 for D (5 bases). The CDR3 is 15 amino acids. V gave up 0 bases and J gave up 0 bases, with 7 bases separating them. Germline CDR1 SGHTA, CDR2 FQGTGA. This CDR3 reads CASSLTGSSTDTQYF. CDR3 nucleotide sequence: TGTGCCAGCAGCTTAACGGGGAGTAGCACAGATACGCAGTATTTT.

The chain employs TRBV9 and TRBJ2-3; TRBD1 aligns across 8 bases. J was trimmed by 3 bases and V by 4 bases; bases with no gene match: 4. CDR1 is SGDLS, CDR2 YYNGEE, per germline. This CDR3 comprises 14 residues. In DNA form, the CDR3 reads TGTGCCAGCAGCTCTCGGACAGGGACAGATACGCAGTATTTT. Its translation: CASSSRTGTDTQYF.

This rearrangement joins TRBV28 to TRBJ2-7; TRBD1 aligns across 8 bases. Losses at the gene ends were 2 bases for V and 0 bases for J; bases not matched to a gene: 3. From germline, CDR1 is MDHEN and CDR2 SYDVKM. This CDR3 comprises 15 residues. CDR3 DNA sequence: TGTGCCAGCAGTTTAGGACAGGGACACTCCTACGAGCAGTACTTC. Its translation is CASSLGQGHSYEQYF.

Note on this clone: This CDR3 is also generated by other DNA sequences in the sample. V gene TRBV4-1 combines with J gene TRBJ1-1, with no clear D. Trimming shortened V by 0 bases and J by 2 bases, and 7 bases separated the two germline ends. CDR3 length: 14 residues. Germline V gene data show CDR1 as MGHRA and CDR2 as YSYEKL. CDR3 nucleotide sequence: TGCGCCAGCAGCCAAGATGCGGGAAACACTGAAGCTTTCTTT. As protein: CASSQDAGNTEAFF.

This clone was seen more than once but under ten times. This chain links TRBV7-3 with TRBJ2-7, with unresolved D. The CDR3 length is 15 residues. The V gene lost 1 base and the J gene lost 9 bases, with 19 bases spanning the gap. CDR1 is SGHTA, CDR2 FQGTGA, per germline. CDR3 DNA sequence: TGTGCCAGCAGCTTAATGGGTACCCCAGAGGCGACGCAGTACTTC. It specifies CASSLMGTPEATQYF.

The V call is TRBV4-2, the J call TRBJ2-2; D is possibly TRBD2 (5 bases). Trimming shortened V by 5 bases and J by 7 bases, and 20 bases separated the two germline ends. The CDR3 sequence is 16 residues long. CDR1 and CDR2 from the germline V gene are LGHNA and YNFKEQ. CDR3 in amino acids: CASSTTSSRGGGELFF. DNA for the CDR3: TGTGCCAGCAGCACTACGTCCTCCCGGGGTGGCGGGGAGCTGTTTTTT.

The chain uses TRBV15 and TRBJ1-6; 8 bases are shared with TRBD1. Germline CDR1 LNHNV, CDR2 YYDKDF (reference sequence). Losses at the gene ends were 1 base for V and 8 bases for J; bases not matched to a gene: 10. This CDR3 is 17 amino acids long. The CDR3 sequence is CATSRGTGHNRDSPLHF. CDR3 sequence (DNA): TGTGCCACCAGCAGAGGGACAGGGCACAATCGGGATTCACCCCTCCACTTT. Looking up the rest from reference TRBV15 and TRBJ1-6 gives the full variable domain: DAMVIQNPRYQVTQFGKPVTLSCSQTLNHNVMYWYQQKSSQAPKLLFHYYDKDFNNEADTPDNFQSRRPNTSFCFLDIRSPGLGDTAMYLCATSRGTGHNRDSPLHFGNGTRLTVT.

The chain is built from TRBV6-5 and TRBJ2-1, with 9 bases aligning to TRBD2. Trimming took 6 bases from V and 7 from J; bases not matched to a gene: 10. Looked up from germline, CDR1 is MNHEY and CDR2 is SVGAGI. There are 15 residues in the CDR3. CDR3 in DNA: TGTGCCAGCAGCCGCGGGGGGGTCCTCGGTAATGAGCAGTTCTTC. It codes for CASSRGGVLGNEQFF.

The chain joins TRBV11-2 to TRBJ2-3; 9 bases agree with TRBD2. Losses at the gene ends were 5 bases for V and 7 bases for J; bases not matched to a gene: 13. The CDR3 runs to 16 residues. CDR1 and CDR2 (germline): SGHAT, FQNNGV. The CDR3 reads CASSPVLAGPWYTQYF. DNA of the CDR3: TGTGCCAGCAGCCCCGTACTAGCGGGTCCTTGGTATACGCAGTATTTT.

The rearrangement joins TRBV10-3 to TRBJ1-2; no reliable D call. The CDR3 totals 14 residues. V lost 3 bases, J lost 5 bases, and 13 bases lay in between. The V gene's germline CDR1 is ENHRY and CDR2 SYGVKD. DNA of the CDR3: TGTGCCATCAGTGACAGACAATCGCCGTATGGCTACACCTTC. This gives the protein CAISDRQSPYGYTF.

The V call is TRBV28, the J call TRBJ1-3; 12 positions agree with TRBD1. The V and J ends lost 2 bases and 8 bases, in that order; junction bases with no gene match: 7. This CDR3 is built from 16 residues. Germline CDR1 reads MDHEN; CDR2 reads SYDVKM. The CDR3 sequence is CASSLTGTGGIDTIYF. CDR3 DNA sequence: TGTGCCAGCAGTTTAACGGGGACAGGGGGCATCGACACCATATATTTT. Full variable domain (remainder filled in from reference TRBV28 and TRBJ1-3): DVKVTQSSRYLVKRTGEKVFLECVQDMDHENMFWYRQDPGLGLRLIYFSYDVKMKEKGDIPEGYSVSREKKERFSLILESASTNQTSMYLCASSLTGTGGIDTIYFGEGSWLTVV.

The gene calls are TRBV28 and TRBJ2-1; D ambiguous. The V gene lost 6 bases and the J gene lost 10 bases, with 13 bases spanning the gap. Germline lookup yields CDR1 MDHEN and CDR2 SYDVKM. The CDR3 runs to 12 residues. The CDR3 region is CASSLAYSEQFF. As DNA, the CDR3 is TGTGCCAGCAGCCTGGCGTATAGCGAGCAGTTCTTC.

The V call is TRBV28, the J call TRBJ1-2, with 8 bases matching TRBD1. The V gene end was trimmed by 3 bases and the J gene end by 7 bases; junction bases not matched to a gene: 4. Germline CDR1 reads MDHEN; CDR2 reads SYDVKM. The CDR3 is made up of 13 amino acids. The DNA of the CDR3 is TGTGCCAGCAGTTTCAGGACAGGGTCTGGCTACACCTTC. Its protein is CASSFRTGSGYTF.

This clone showed up just once. DNA of the CDR3: TGTGCCAGCAGTTTTCTGAATCCGGGACAACACAATAGCAATCAGCCCCAGCATTTT. Protein product: CASSFLNPGQHNSNQPQHF. The V call is TRBV28, the J call TRBJ1-5, with D perhaps TRBD1 (6 bases). There are 19 residues in the CDR3. V lost 3 bases to trimming and J lost 0 bases, with 21 bases between them. Germline V CDR1 and CDR2: MDHEN, SYDVKM.

This clone was detected only a few times. The rearrangement links TRBV7-8 to TRBJ2-7; tentative D call: TRBD1 (5 bases). With 3 bases removed from V and 6 bases from J, the gap between germline ends came to 12 bases. The CDR3 runs to 13 residues. Germline CDR1 and CDR2: SGHVS and FQNEAQ. In DNA form, the CDR3 reads TGTGCCAGCAGCTTCGACAGAGAGATCGAGCAGTACTTC. It specifies CASSFDREIEQYF.